Given below is one T cell receptor (beta chain) in context. Its target antigen remains unknown. Base qualities are not provided; no much larger clone lies one nucleotide away. These data belong to a study of beta chain features in type 1 diabetes (dated by TCRdb to about 2018). Concerning the study at large: Mean age, gender distribution, total cell number and subset yield did not differ between patients and healthy donors. A total of over 90,000,000 sorted cells were examined across all samples, and a strong correlation was observed between cell number per subset and RNA yield. In the study, recently diagnosed type 1 diabetes patients and matched healthy donors were compared on the TCRB repertoires of their sorted circulating CD4+ T cell subsets. Regulatory and stem cell-like memory subsets were obtained from only 8 patients and about 8 healthy donors, while naive and central memory subsets were obtained from all 28 donors.

The High Capacity cDNA Reverse Transcription Kit was used to reverse transcribe all of the isolated RNA, meaning that expressed TCRB transcripts were what got sequenced. For stem cell-like memory T cell samples, survey-depth immunoSEQ sequencing was used, averaging about 990,000 total reads per sample. After sorted cells were lysed in RLT buffer, RNA was extracted with DNase-treated RNeasy Micro or Mini kits, with the choice depending on cell number. To prevent cross-contamination, each cell subset was processed individually, whereas patient and healthy donor samples were processed jointly. TCRB sequences were amplified from cDNA with the immunoSEQ multiplex PCR, producing 87-bp fragments spanning the CDR3 region. Sequencing of the amplicons was done on the Illumina HiSeq platform. On the authors' methods: PCR bias was corrected computationally using synthetic template baselines, and reads within Hamming distance 2 were collapsed, with unmergeable singletons discarded. Reads were aligned against IMGT to assign V, D and J genes, CDR3 length and insertions or deletions at six rearrangement sites. Within each subset, clonotype counts were normalized to sorted cell number, and only after that were true diversity and Gini coefficients computed with the tcR R package. The overlap coefficient, calculated on TCRB nucleotide sequences, was used to quantify repertoire sharing. TCRdb obtained this table from immuneACCESS and retained in-frame rearrangements with V and J assigned. These tables miss some clones; where compared with another copy, unresolved V genes account for less than half of the shortfall, and the remainder is unexplained. That table gives V, J and clone size, and the DNA gave D and trimming. The sample table lists about 26,000 clones, under 50% of them with a count of one. The top ten constitute 0.3% of the sample.

The full study reports these points: Patients with type 1 diabetes made fewer insertions and deleted more nucleotides at VDJ recombination sites, implying thymic rearrangement abnormalities. HLA sub-analyses involved small numbers of individuals, so any influence of HLA type on TCRB rearrangement remained unresolved. PCR might favor shorter templates, but patient and control samples were amplified and corrected together, so any skew would affect both groups equally. In all four CD4+ subsets, TCRB CDR3 length was moderately but significantly shorter in type 1 diabetes patients. Because cDNA was sequenced instead of genomic DNA, highly expressing activated cells could be over-represented, though the groups showed no difference in activation or CD3 levels. Naive, central memory and regulatory TCRB repertoires appeared to be more alike among patients than among healthy donors.

Each donor gave one peripheral blood draw, averaging about 100 mL, which was collected into heparinised tubes. Naive, central memory, regulatory and stem cell-like memory CD4+ T cells were sorted on a BD FACSAria II using a panel including CD45RO, CCR7, CD25, CD127, CD95 and CD27. All sorted populations exceeded 95% purity. PBMCs were isolated right away by Lymphoprep density gradient centrifugation and were stained directly, without culture. So that batch effects would be minimized, each experiment stained and sorted samples in pairs, pairing one healthy donor with one patient. V and J are trimmed by 0 bases and 9 bases, and the gene matches miss 7 bases of the junction. The CDR3 goes from the cysteine to the phenylalanine over 17 residues. Only the CDR3 region is kept as DNA, spanning 51 bases read in frame from base 1. From the germline V gene, CDR1 is MGHDK and CDR2 is SYGVNS.

The V and J segments used are TRBV25-1 and TRBJ2-1, with 14 bases in between that match TRBD2. Source material: stem cell memory CD4+ T cells from blood. Read against the paper, the sample's cell subset or site label means: stem cell-like memory CD4+ T cells. This TCR came from a man aged 30-40 years with type 1 diabetes. The nucleotides are TGTGCCAGCAGTGAATATGGGACTAGCGGGAGCCGGAGTGAGCAGTTCTTC. Protein translation: CASSEYGTSGSRSEQFF. Joined to the reference TRBV25-1 and TRBJ2-1 proteins, this CDR3 gives the full variable domain: EADIYQTPRYLVIGTGKKITLECSQTMGHDKMYWYQQDPGMELHLIHYSYGVNSTEKGDLSSESTVSRIRTEHFPLTLESARPSHTSQYLCASSEYGTSGSRSEQFFGPGTRLTVL.